Included here is one TCR beta chain sequence, with context. Its target is not known. This sample stems from a study of T cell responses to AZD1222 COVID-19 vaccine. The assay was immunoSEQ multiplex PCR, and TCRdb's table has in-frame clones only and misses some. This table holds about 100,000 clones, around 90% found once. Points from the study as a whole: CD4 TCRs covered the whole spike, strongest at regions 160-218 and 743-854. In a largely white British group with more females than males, clonal diversity was possibly underestimated. Repertoire collection took place solely once the T cell response had peaked. Nearly half of unique spike-specific TCRs reportedly avoided B.1.351 and B.1.1.7 mutated regions.

The CDR3 spans 13 residues. Germline V CDR1 and CDR2: SGHDN, FVKESK. V shed 0 bases and J shed 5 bases, with 7 bases lying between them. This sample comprised peripheral blood, obtained on day 0 of AZD1222 vaccination. The clonotype was recovered from an adult in good health. The V call is TRBV14, the J call TRBJ1-2; tentative D call: TRBD1 (5 bases). CDR3 amino acids: CASSQDRVYGYTF. CDR3 coding DNA: TGTGCCAGCAGCCAAGACAGGGTGTATGGCTACACCTTC.